This record covers a single T cell receptor (beta chain). Its specific antigen is unknown. The sample holds no much larger clone one base away, and base qualities are not on file. Libraries were made using the immunoSEQ multiplex PCR assay. The multiplex PCR relied on a mix of 60 forward primers for TCR Vbeta segments and 13 reverse primers for TCR Jbeta segments. The CDR3 region of rearranged TCR beta genes was amplified from genomic DNA by a multiplex PCR assay. The amplified TCR beta libraries were sequenced on the Illumina HiSeq System as 87-base-pair reads. On the authors' methods: In a later analysis, around 80 million unique TCR beta chains were counted across the 650 to 750 repertoires, and roughly 11 million of these chains were shared by at least two donors. A nearest-neighbor algorithm error-corrected the raw reads and collapsed the reads into unique sequences, merging closely related sequences to remove PCR and sequencing errors. To assign V, D and J gene segments, CDR3 sequences were aligned to IMGT reference sequences. For a sequence to be retained, at least a six-nucleotide match to both a V gene segment and a J gene segment was required. A rearrangement counted as productive if the CDR3 had no stop codons and remained in frame with V and J, and every other rearrangement counted as non-productive. CDR3 was defined by IMGT convention, running from the second conserved V-encoded cysteine to the conserved J-encoded phenylalanine. The earlier analysis of 450 to 750 of the donors excluded any sequence lacking an unambiguous match to a single V gene segment. In an earlier analysis of some 590 of the donors, a V segment was called functional when productive rearrangements were above 56.7%, and segregating when the standard deviation between donors exceeded 5%. A statistical classification framework was built for diagnosing cytomegalovirus status from the catalog of TCR beta chain sequences. In a later analysis, TCR nucleotide sequences were compared against IMGT/GENE-DB human TR gene sequences so that V and J genes could be assigned. In a later analysis, CDR3 sequences and most-parsimonious VDJ recombination scenarios were assigned using the TCRdist pipeline. In a later analysis, each TCR beta chain was defined by its CDR3 amino acid sequence together with its V-gene family, and reads without a unique V-gene family were excluded. To address suspected cross-contamination and a sequencing artifact, a later analysis removed over 500 highly shared, low-generation-probability nucleotide sequences. For each public chain, a later analysis derived a clonal expansion index from normalized ranks of inferred template counts within each repertoire. Generation probabilities in a later analysis came from a VDJ recombination model fitted to out-of-frame rearrangements, and those results were checked against IGoR. Hypergeometric tests were used in a later analysis to score TCR-TCR, TCR-HLA and TCR-CMV co-occurrence, with a repertoire-size bias correction applied to the TCR pairs. A later analysis estimated false discovery rates by permuting HLA or CMV assignments 20 times. In a later analysis, co-occurring TCRs were grouped using DBSCAN, and TCRdist sequence similarity was added for clustering within HLA-allele-positive subsets. For co-occurrence clustering, repertoires with fewer than 30,000 or more than 120,000 public chains were excluded, along with a handful of repertoires with anomalous nucleotide sharing. TCRdb took this table from immuneACCESS and kept in-frame rearrangements with V and J called. Such tables lack part of the clones; where checked against another copy, unresolved V genes explain under half of the gap, and the rest is unexplained. D and trimming were read from the DNA, whereas the V and J calls and clone size are those reported in that table. The sample table lists approximately 160,000 clones, 84% of them with a count of one. The ten most abundant clones make up under 5% of the sample.

This entry belongs to a study of cytomegalovirus exposure and HLA in healthy donors (dated by TCRdb to about 2017). At the level of the whole study: According to an earlier analysis of 587 of the donors, 150 million to 200 million T cells yielded 95 million to 140 million unique TCR beta sequences and more than 250 Gb of sequence data. Among almost 400 genotyped donors of the cohort, an average of approximately 230,000 unique TCR beta nucleotide sequences were sequenced per donor, roughly 20% of them non-productive. The study was designed to test whether signatures of past pathogen exposure could be identified by cataloging public T cell receptors. Approximately 300 gigabases of sequencing data and approximately 92 million unique TCR sequences made up an early release that covered several hundred HLA-typed donors. The number of donors typed differed by locus, with 629-630 for A, B, C, DRB1 and DQB1, more than 500 for DQA1, nearly 610 for DPA1, and over 400 for DPB1. Genome-wide SNP genotypes for about 55% of the roughly 670 donors were used in a later genetic analysis, which treated that subset as a discovery cohort. Roughly 5 DR-DQ haplotypes were treated as single units for association and clustering because of strong linkage in the cohort. All discovery cohort repertoires had been generated on a single sequencing platform. To decide whether each TCR beta V gene segment behaved as functional or pseudogenic, an earlier analysis of some 600 of the donors relied on high-throughput TCR beta sequencing. HLA typing covered class I and class II loci at four-digit resolution. The study combined high-throughput TCR immunosequencing, statistical association of individual TCRs with disease status, and machine learning to predict cytomegalovirus infection status. Donor age, sex, ethnicity and CMV serostatus were compiled together with the repertoire data. Using immunosequencing, the study profiled T cell repertoires from 666 subjects and related those repertoires to cytomegalovirus serostatus. A later analysis re-analyzed previously published TCR beta repertoires from about 730 donors and added high-resolution HLA genotyping to study TCR occurrence patterns. Of the roughly 410 genotyped donors, over 80% were placed in the genetic ancestry cluster associated with self-reported Caucasian donors. In addition to the first cohort of around 670 subjects, a separate validation cohort of some 120 different subjects was used. The later analysis used no new phenotypic data to find candidate immune exposures, relying instead on TCR beta sequences and their occurrence across donors.

Taken from cysteine to phenylalanine, the CDR3 has 13 residues. The only DNA kept is the CDR3, 39 bases in frame from the first base. The germline V gene (reference sequence) gives CDR1 as LNHDA and CDR2 as SQIVND. Trimming removed 5 bases from V and 4 bases from J; the gene matches leave 4 bases unexplained. The investigation overall reported the following: The study listed 150 to 200 TCR beta chains as associated with cytomegalovirus. Most TCR sequences were seen in very few donors, while some public TCRs were found in many individuals. Because the 87-base-pair reads could not distinguish some IMGT-functional V segments, including TRBV6-2 and TRBV6-3, those segments were excluded. In a later analysis, HLA-associated TCR beta chains showed more clonal expansion and lower generation probabilities than non-associated chains that were equally common. In a later analysis, several top co-occurrence clusters were reported to appear linked to parvovirus B19, influenza, CMV and Epstein-Barr virus. Because some donors lacked HLA typing at each locus, the association tests relied only on the typed subset. For the cohort, immune exposure information was limited to CMV serostatus. Because counts were too low, more than 15 rarely observed V segments, including chromosome 9 orphons, were left out of the earlier analysis of about 620 of the donors. Most CMV-associated TCR beta chains appeared to be HLA-restricted in a later analysis, and the HLA associations seemed to be driven largely by CMV exposure. This cohort had only TCR beta chains sequenced, and the lack of alpha or paired-chain data limited which features could be detected. A cluster of highly shared sequence variants was judged likely to represent a technical artifact of the sequencing pipeline. Sequencing depth was assumed to be roughly uniform across donors in the presence/absence analyses, though that assumption may not hold. Assigning TCR associations to individual alleles was difficult when HLA alleles, especially DR and DQ, strongly co-occurred. A later genetic analysis associated a missense DCLRE1C variant with V-gene and J-gene trimming of TCR beta chains, and an independent cohort replicated the association. According to a later genetic analysis, donors in an Asian-associated ancestry cluster had fewer N-insertions in productive TCRs than the roughly 670-donor mean. The classifier was reported to diagnose cytomegalovirus status with high specificity and sensitivity in both the original and validation cohorts. Three of the identified cytomegalovirus-associated TCR beta chains were confirmed in vitro to be specific for cytomegalovirus antigens. A later analysis found that TCR association rates varied across HLA loci, with DRB1 alleles showing the most associated TCRs and HLA-C alleles the fewest. At a false discovery rate of 0.05, a later analysis linked 16,000 or so TCR beta sequences to specific HLA alleles. It was suggested by the authors that the approach could potentially be generalized to other disease states and immunological phenotypes. Correlated functional status among segregating V segments might be attributable to linkage disequilibrium, but an unknown experimental factor could not be ruled out. A further reported finding was that TCR beta sequences accurately predicted the HLA-A and HLA-B alleles for most subjects in the first cohort. In an earlier analysis of around 600 of the donors, most TCR beta V segments appeared in productive rearrangements about 87% or about 30% of the time, broadly matching IMGT annotations.

The cohort was made up of 666 healthy bone marrow donors. At the time of sampling, all cohort members were nominally healthy, though unrecorded immune exposures were likely present. The donor was CMV seropositive and was included in the group of 270 or so seropositive cohort members. Each donor provided a peripheral blood sample, and peripheral blood mononuclear cells were used for TCR beta sequencing. The Qiagen DNeasy Blood Extraction Kit was used to extract genomic DNA from the blood cell samples. Rearrangement joined TRBV19 to TRBJ2-7; TRBD1 matches 8 bases in the middle. The sequence came from a girl aged 10 to 17 in good health and CMV-seropositive. Sequences were obtained from PBMCs. The sequence in DNA is TGTGCCAGTAGTCTCCGGACAGGGTACGAGCAGTACTTC. Protein translation: CASSLRTGYEQYF.